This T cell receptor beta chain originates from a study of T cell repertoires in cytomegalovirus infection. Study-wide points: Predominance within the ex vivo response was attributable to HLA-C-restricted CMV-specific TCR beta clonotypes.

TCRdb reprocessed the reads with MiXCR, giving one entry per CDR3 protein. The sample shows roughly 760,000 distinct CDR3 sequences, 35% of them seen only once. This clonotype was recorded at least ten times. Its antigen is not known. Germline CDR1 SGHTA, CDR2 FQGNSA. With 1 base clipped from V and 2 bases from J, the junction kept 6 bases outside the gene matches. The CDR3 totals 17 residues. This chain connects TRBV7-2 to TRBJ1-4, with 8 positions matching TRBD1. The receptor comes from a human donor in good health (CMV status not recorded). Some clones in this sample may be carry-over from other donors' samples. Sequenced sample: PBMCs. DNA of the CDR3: TGTGCCAGCAGCTTAGTCAGGGGGCGCGGGACTAATGAAAAACTGTTTTTT. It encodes CASSLVRGRGTNEKLFF.